These 14 T cell receptor beta chains share one sample of origin, sequenced in a study of T cells after yellow fever vaccination. Each CDR3 protein gets one entry after TCRdb re-called the 5' RACE reads with MiXCR. The data show about 340,000 distinct CDR3 sequences, with approximately 4% seen just once and about 24% held by the top ten. The sequences come from PBMCs, collected 5 days after the yellow fever booster vaccination. Every receptor here comes from a man younger than 30 who received the YFV17D yellow fever vaccine.

In its sample, this clonotype was seen a few times. The chain is built from TRBV28 and TRBJ2-6; D is unclear. This CDR3 is 15 amino acids long. Trimming pared 5 bases from V and 0 bases from J, leaving 8 bases between. Germline V gives CDR1 MDHEN, CDR2 SYDVKM. This chain's CDR3 is CASSQFNSGANVLTF. The CDR3 DNA sequence: TGTGCCAGCAGTCAATTTAACTCTGGGGCCAACGTCCTGACTTTC. The variable domain in full, with the rest retrieved from reference TRBV28 and TRBJ2-6, is DVKVTQSSRYLVKRTGEKVFLECVQDMDHENMFWYRQDPGLGLRLIYFSYDVKMKEKGDIPEGYSVSREKKERFSLILESASTNQTSMYLCASSQFNSGANVLTFGAGSRLTVL.

The chain recombines TRBV6-5 with TRBJ1-6, with 8 nucleotides matching TRBD1. CDR1 is MNHEY and CDR2 is SVGAGI in the germline V gene. After removal of 2 bases from V and 5 bases from J, the junction contained 5 bases not matched to a gene. The CDR3 consists of 16 residues. CDR3 sequence (DNA): TGTGCCAGCAGTTACCAGGGGGCCCGGGATAATTCACCCCTCCACTTT. Encoded protein: CASSYQGARDNSPLHF.

The rearrangement uses TRBV4-1 and TRBJ2-3; D gene uncertain. The CDR3 runs to 16 residues. CDR1 is MGHRA and CDR2 is YSYEKL in the germline V gene. V lost 0 bases to trimming and J lost 1 base, with 11 bases between them. The CDR3 spells CASSQDPSPGTDTQYF. CDR3 DNA sequence: TGCGCCAGCAGCCAAGATCCCTCTCCTGGCACAGATACGCAGTATTTT.

This clonotype was counted at least ten times. The chain has TRBV5-1 and TRBJ2-3; 8 nucleotides agree with TRBD1. Germline-derived CDR1 and CDR2 are SGHRS and YFSETQ. This CDR3 is built from 14 residues. The trim removed 4 bases at V and 4 bases at J, leaving 5 bases unmatched. CDR3: CASSRTGLPDTQYF. The CDR3 nucleotides read TGCGCCAGCAGCAGGACAGGGTTGCCAGATACGCAGTATTTT.

Only a few counts were recorded for this clonotype. The CDR3 here is CSAPYQLNTEAFF. The DNA for the CDR3 is TGCAGTGCTCCATATCAGTTGAACACTGAAGCTTTCTTT. The rearrangement links TRBV20-1 to TRBJ1-1; D remains unclear. The CDR3 runs 13 residues. The V gene's germline CDR1 is DFQATT and CDR2 SNEGSKA (reference sequence). V lost 5 bases to trimming and J lost 0 bases, with 10 bases between them.

This CDR3 reads CASSLYSRSSYNSPLHF. CDR3 nucleotides: TGTGCCAGCAGCTTATATTCACGGAGCTCCTATAATTCACCCCTCCACTTT. The rearrangement uses TRBV7-3 and TRBJ1-6; D is undetermined. Germline V gives CDR1 SGHTA, CDR2 FQGTGA. Trimming cost V 2 bases and J 0 bases, with 11 bases left between them. CDR3 size: 17 residues.

This clonotype was counted at least ten times. The chain combines TRBV7-9 with TRBJ1-3; D is uncertain. Per germline, CDR1 SEHNR and CDR2 FQNEAQ (reference sequence). V was clipped by 4 bases and J by 1 base, with 11 bases between them. CDR3 size: 15 residues. Here the CDR3 reads CASSSRWESGNTIYF. In DNA form, the CDR3 reads TGTGCCAGCAGCTCCCGGTGGGAATCTGGAAACACCATATATTTT.

V usage is TRBV5-1 and J usage is TRBJ2-3; TRBD1 is a possible D gene (6 bases). V was cut by 4 bases and J by 2 bases, with 17 bases left in between. The V gene's germline CDR1 is SGHRS and CDR2 YFSETQ. CDR3 length equals 16 residues. For the CDR3, the DNA is TGCGCCAGCAGCAACAAACAGGGATCGATCACAGATACGCAGTATTTT. This encodes CASSNKQGSITDTQYF.

This clonotype was found a few times. V usage is TRBV3-1 and J usage is TRBJ2-5, with D unclear. The germline CDR1 and CDR2 sequences are LGHDT and YNNKEL (reference sequence). Trimming pared 4 bases from V and 1 base from J, leaving 16 bases between. The CDR3 covers 16 residues. The CDR3 DNA sequence: TGTGCCAGCAGCCTCACTCCCTCGATGGGCCAAGAGACCCAGTACTTC. Translation gives CASSLTPSMGQETQYF.

The CDR3 DNA follows: TGTGCCAGCAGCTTGGGAGCGGGGGTCCCCTACGAGCAGTACTTC. Protein sequence: CASSLGAGVPYEQYF. The chain links TRBV5-6 to TRBJ2-7; 8 nucleotides match TRBD2. CDR1 SGHDT and CDR2 YYEEEE come from the germline V gene. The V segment lost 0 bases and the J segment 2 bases; nucleotides outside the gene matches: 4. The CDR3 runs 15 residues.

In DNA, the CDR3 is TGTGCCAGCACTAGGGACAGATACTCTGGGGCCAACGTCCTGACTTTC. This codes for CASTRDRYSGANVLTF. The J gene is TRBJ2-6, the V gene TRBV6-2 or TRBV6-3; TRBD1 aligns across 7 bases. V trimming: 7 bases; J trimming: 0 bases; junction bases outside the gene matches: 6. This CDR3 has 16 amino acids. Germline assignment: CDR1 MNHEY and CDR2 SVGEGT.

The chain couples TRBV7-2 to TRBJ2-5, with 10 bases lining up with TRBD2. This CDR3 spans 17 amino acids. Germline values: CDR1 SGHTA, CDR2 FQGNSA. V dropped 0 bases and J dropped 3; count of bases not matched to a gene: 7. The CDR3 loop reads CASSLALTSGAKETQYF. CDR3 nucleotides: TGTGCCAGCAGCTTAGCGCTAACTAGCGGGGCTAAAGAGACCCAGTACTTC.

This clonotype came up a few times. In DNA, the CDR3 is TGTGCCAGCAGGGCACCTATTACCGGGGAGCTGTTTTTT. Protein: CASRAPITGELFF. The chain links TRBV6-4 to TRBJ2-2; D is unclear. The V gene's germline CDR1 is MRHNA and CDR2 SNTAGT. V was cut by 6 bases and J by 5 bases, with 10 bases left in between. The CDR3 is 13 residues long.

This clonotype was detected only a few times. The rearrangement links TRBV5-1 to TRBJ2-2; 8 nucleotides match TRBD1. Germline V gene data show CDR1 as SGHRS and CDR2 as YFSETQ. The CDR3 runs to 15 residues. The J segment lost 6 bases and the V segment lost 4 bases, leaving 8 bases of the junction unmatched. The CDR3 DNA is TGCGCCAGCAGCACGCCCCAGGGGGCCGCCGGGGAGCTGTTTTTT. Residues: CASSTPQGAAGELFF.